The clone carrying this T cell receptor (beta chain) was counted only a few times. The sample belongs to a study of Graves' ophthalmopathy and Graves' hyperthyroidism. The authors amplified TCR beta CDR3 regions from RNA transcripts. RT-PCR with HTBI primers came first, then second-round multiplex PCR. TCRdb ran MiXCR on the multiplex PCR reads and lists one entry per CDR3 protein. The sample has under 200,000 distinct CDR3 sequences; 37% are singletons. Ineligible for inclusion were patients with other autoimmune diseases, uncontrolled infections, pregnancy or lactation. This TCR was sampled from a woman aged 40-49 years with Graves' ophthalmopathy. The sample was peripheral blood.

CDR3: CASSVDGQGYEQYF. The CDR3 bases are TGTGCCAGCAGCGTAGACGGACAGGGATACGAGCAGTACTTC. The chain recombines TRBV9 with TRBJ2-7; 8 bases map to TRBD1. The germline gives CDR1 SGDLS, CDR2 YYNGEE. The CDR3 is made up of 14 amino acids. V lost 0 bases to trimming and J lost 4 bases; unmatched junction nucleotides: 3.